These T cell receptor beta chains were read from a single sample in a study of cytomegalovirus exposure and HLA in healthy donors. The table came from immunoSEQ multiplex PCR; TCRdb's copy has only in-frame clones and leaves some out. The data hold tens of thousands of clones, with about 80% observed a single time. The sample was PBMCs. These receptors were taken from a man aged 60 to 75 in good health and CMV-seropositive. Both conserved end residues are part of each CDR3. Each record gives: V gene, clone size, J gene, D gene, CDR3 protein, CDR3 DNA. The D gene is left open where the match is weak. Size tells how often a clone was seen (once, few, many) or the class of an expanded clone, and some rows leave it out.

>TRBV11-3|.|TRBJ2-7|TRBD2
CASRGHELAGDGTTF
TGTGCCAGCAGGGGGCATGAACTAGCGGGAGATGGAACCACCTTC
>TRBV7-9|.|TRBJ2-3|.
CASGAEVF
TGTGCCAGCGGGGCAGAGGTTTTT
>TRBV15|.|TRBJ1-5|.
CATARFRGDSNQPQHF
TGTGCCACCGCCCGATTCCGGGGGGATAGCAATCAGCCCCAGCATTTT
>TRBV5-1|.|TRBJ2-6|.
CASSLAGTTSGANVLTF
TGCGCCAGCAGCTTGGCAGGGACAACCTCTGGGGCCAACGTCCTGACTTTC
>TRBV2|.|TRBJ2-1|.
CASRWGQGRNEQFF
TGTGCCAGCAGATGGGGCCAGGGAAGGAATGAGCAGTTCTTC
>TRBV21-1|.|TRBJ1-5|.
CASSKDDQGTNQPQHF
TGTGCCAGCAGCAAAGATGATCAGGGGACCAATCAGCCCCAGCATTTT
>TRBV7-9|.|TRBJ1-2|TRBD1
CASTTQGTVRDSNYGYTF
TGTGCCAGCACCACGCAAGGGACAGTGAGGGATTCTAACTATGGCTACACCTTC
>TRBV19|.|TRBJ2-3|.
CASSIGALTQYF
TGTGCCAGTAGTATAGGCGCTCTTACGCAGTATTTT
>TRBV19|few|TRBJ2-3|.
CASSIGLSDTQYF
TGTGCCAGTAGTATAGGTCTATCTGATACGCAGTATTTT
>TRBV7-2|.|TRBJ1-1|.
CASSLVGRLWEAAYTEAFF
TGTGCCAGCAGCTTAGTAGGCCGTCTTTGGGAAGCGGCGTACACTGAAGCTTTCTTT
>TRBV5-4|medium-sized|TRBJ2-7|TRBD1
CASSLDRDREDEQYF
TGTGCCAGCAGCTTGGACCGGGACAGGGAGGACGAGCAGTACTTC
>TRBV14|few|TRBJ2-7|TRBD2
CASSQGILTGGSYEQYF
TGTGCCAGCAGCCAAGGTATCTTAACGGGGGGCTCCTACGAGCAGTACTTC
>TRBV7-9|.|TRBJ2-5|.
CASSARGQTQETQYF
TGTGCCAGCAGCGCCCGAGGACAGACCCAAGAGACCCAGTACTTC
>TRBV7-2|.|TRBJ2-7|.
CASSLVPLVSGEQYF
TGTGCCAGCAGCTTAGTTCCCCTAGTCTCTGGGGAGCAGTACTTC
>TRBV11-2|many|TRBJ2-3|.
CASSGGQSYSTDTQYF
TGTGCCAGCAGCGGCGGACAGTCGTATAGCACAGATACGCAGTATTTT
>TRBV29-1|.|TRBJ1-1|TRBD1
CSTRQGINTEAFF
TGCAGCACTCGACAGGGAATAAACACTGAAGCTTTCTTT
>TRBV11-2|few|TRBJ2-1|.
CASSLDRSNEQFF
TGTGCCAGCAGCTTAGACAGAAGCAATGAGCAGTTCTTC
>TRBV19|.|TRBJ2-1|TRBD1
CASSPRDRGGSNEQFF
TGTGCCAGTAGTCCTCGAGACAGGGGCGGAAGCAATGAGCAGTTCTTC
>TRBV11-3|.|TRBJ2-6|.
CASSLTGSGANVLTF
TGTGCCAGCAGCTTAACAGGCTCTGGGGCCAACGTCCTGACTTTC
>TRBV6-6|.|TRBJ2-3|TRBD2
CASSGAGGTSGTQYF
TGTGCCAGCTCGGGGGCAGGGGGGACTAGCGGAACGCAGTATTTT
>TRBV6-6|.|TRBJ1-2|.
CASTHKGYSYGYTF
TGTGCCAGCACCCACAAGGGGTACAGCTATGGCTACACCTTC
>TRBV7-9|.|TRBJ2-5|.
CASSLVGAEAQYF
TGTGCCAGCAGCTTAGTTGGGGCCGAGGCCCAGTACTTC
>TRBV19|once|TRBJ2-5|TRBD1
CASSSYRGETQYF
TGTGCCAGTAGTTCGTACAGGGGAGAGACCCAGTACTTC
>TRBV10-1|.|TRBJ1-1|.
CASSPSGGLEAFF
TGCGCCAGCAGCCCTAGTGGGGGACTTGAAGCTTTCTTT
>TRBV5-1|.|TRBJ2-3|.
CASSATPNTDTQYF
TGCGCCAGCAGCGCAACTCCAAACACAGATACGCAGTATTTT
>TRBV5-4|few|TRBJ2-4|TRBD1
CASSLRQGADIQYF
TGTGCCAGCAGCTTGAGACAGGGGGCGGACATTCAGTACTTC
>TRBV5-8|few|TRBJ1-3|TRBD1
CASSLRDSGNTIYF
TGTGCCAGCAGCTTGAGGGACAGCGGAAACACCATATATTTT
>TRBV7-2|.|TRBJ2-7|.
CAHHGCEQYF
TGTGCCCACCACGGTTGCGAGCAGTACTTC
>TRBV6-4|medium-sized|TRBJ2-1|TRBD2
CASSDTSGGYNEQFF
TGTGCCAGCAGTGACACTAGCGGGGGCTACAATGAGCAGTTCTTC
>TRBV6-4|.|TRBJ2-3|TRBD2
CASSDSKAGELASTDTQYF
TGTGCCAGCAGTGACTCGAAGGCGGGAGAACTCGCTAGCACAGATACGCAGTATTTT
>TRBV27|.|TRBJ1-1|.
CASSFTGNTEAFF
TGTGCCAGCAGTTTTACAGGGAACACTGAAGCTTTCTTT
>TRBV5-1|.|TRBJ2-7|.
CASSSFPGISYEQYF
TGCGCCAGCAGCTCCTTCCCAGGGATCTCCTACGAGCAGTACTTC
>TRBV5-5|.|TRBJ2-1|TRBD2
CASSLASGRSEQFF
TGTGCCAGCAGCTTGGCTAGCGGGAGGTCAGAGCAGTTCTTC
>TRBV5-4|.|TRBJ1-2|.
CASSLNRPNYGYTF
TGTGCCAGCAGCTTGAACAGGCCGAACTATGGCTACACCTTC
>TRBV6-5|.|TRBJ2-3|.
CASSLRGDTQYF
TGTGCCAGCAGTCTCCGGGGAGATACGCAGTATTTT
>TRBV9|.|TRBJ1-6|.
CASSVEAGRSPLHF
TGTGCCAGCAGCGTAGAGGCAGGTCGTTCACCCCTCCACTTT
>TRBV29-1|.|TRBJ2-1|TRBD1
CSVDAGQGPRFVREQFF
TGCAGCGTTGACGCAGGACAGGGCCCCAGGTTCGTACGTGAGCAGTTCTTC
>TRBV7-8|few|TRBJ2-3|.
CASSSYPSTDTQYF
TGTGCCAGCAGCTCCTATCCTAGCACAGATACGCAGTATTTT
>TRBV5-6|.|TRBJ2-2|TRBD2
CASSAAGGQNTGELFF
TGTGCCAGCAGCGCTGCGGGGGGGCAGAACACCGGGGAGCTGTTTTTT
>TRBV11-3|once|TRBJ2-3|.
CASSSNALGAARTDTQYF
TGTGCCAGCAGCTCAAACGCCCTAGGAGCGGCGCGCACAGATACGCAGTATTTT